This entry lists 2 T cell receptor beta chains sequenced from one sample in a study of esophageal squamous cell carcinoma under preoperative chemotherapy. Time point noted: before preoperative PTX-NDP chemotherapy. TCRdb reprocessed the PCR reads with MiXCR, giving one entry per CDR3 protein. The data contain 10,000 to 15,000 distinct CDR3 sequences, 54% of them seen just once; the ten biggest clones take up roughly 17%. The sample was acquired from a patient given preoperative chemotherapy. These TCRs come from a human donor with esophageal squamous cell carcinoma. The donor label of this sample is uncertain.

The chain has TRBV12-5 and TRBJ2-1; D not resolved. Germline CDR1 is LGHNT and CDR2 is FRNRAP. The length of the CDR3 is 16 residues. V was trimmed by 5 bases and J by 8 bases, leaving 22 bases between them. The CDR3 DNA reads as TGTGCTAGTGGTCCCCCCAATCCTTACGTAGTCGATGAGCAGTTCTTC. This codes for CASGPPNPYVVDEQFF.

A note on this clonotype: At one end, the junction sequence differs from germline, possibly due to a read error. This chain connects TRBV6-1 to TRBJ2-1; D is ambiguous. The CDR3 runs 11 residues. Germline V gene data show CDR1 as MNHNS and CDR2 as SASEGT. The CDR3 coding sequence is TGTGAGAGTAGAATCGCCAATGCGCAGTACTTT. It yields the protein CESRIANAQYF.